This T cell receptor beta chain emerged from a study of T cell responses to AZD1222 COVID-19 vaccine. General study findings and limits: Regions left unmutated in variants are reportedly the target of nearly half of spike-specific TCRs.

This clone was seen only once. Its target is not known. Generated by immunoSEQ multiplex PCR, the TCRdb table keeps only in-frame clones and is missing some. The sample gives about 190,000 clones, about 87% of which show up once; 2.5% to 3% is in the top ten. The CDR3 totals 14 residues. CDR1 and CDR2 (germline): MNHNY, SVGAGI (reference sequence). Trimming took off 6 bases at V and 5 bases at J, with 13 bases between the two ends. The chain is built from TRBV6-6 and TRBJ1-4, with a possible D match to TRBD1 (5 bases). This TCR was sampled from an adult in good health. This specimen was peripheral blood, taken on day 0 of MenACWY control vaccination. CDR3 nucleotide sequence: TGTGCCAGCAGCACCCCAGGGCAGAATGAAAAACTGTTTTTT. Translating gives CASSTPGQNEKLFF.